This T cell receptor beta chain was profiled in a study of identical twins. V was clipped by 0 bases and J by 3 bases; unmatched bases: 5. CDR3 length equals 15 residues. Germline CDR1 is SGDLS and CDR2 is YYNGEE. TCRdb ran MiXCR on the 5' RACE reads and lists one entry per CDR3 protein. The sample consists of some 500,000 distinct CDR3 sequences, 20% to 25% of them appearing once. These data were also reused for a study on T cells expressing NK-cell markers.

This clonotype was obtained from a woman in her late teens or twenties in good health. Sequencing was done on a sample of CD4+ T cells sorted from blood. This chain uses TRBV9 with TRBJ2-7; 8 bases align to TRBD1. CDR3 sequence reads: CASSVAQGAFYEQYF. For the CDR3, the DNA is TGTGCCAGCAGCGTAGCGCAGGGGGCGTTCTACGAGCAGTACTTC.